The 30 T cell receptor beta chains below come from one sample, sequenced in a study of tumor and adjacent non-tumor tissue in lung cancer. Three rounds of nested PCR, following a modified ARM-PCR protocol, produced the TCRbeta library. TCRdb analysed the multiplex PCR reads with MiXCR anew, one entry per CDR3 protein. The table includes 90,000 or so distinct CDR3 sequences, 61% detected once. This sample's RNA came from whole unsorted tissue. The material sequenced was lung tumor tissue. The receptors were sampled from a man aged 65 to 85 with non-small cell lung cancer.

With respect to this clonotype: This may arise from a read error, as a much more abundant clone is one base away. This chain joins TRBV6-2 or TRBV6-3 and TRBJ2-1, with D maybe TRBD2 (6 bases). CDR1 is MNHEY, CDR2 SVGEGT, per germline. V shed 4 bases and J shed 2 bases, with 15 bases lying between them. The CDR3 length is 16 residues. The CDR3 DNA follows: TGTGCCAGCAGTTTAACTAACGGGGGAGCCTACAATGAGCAGTTCTTC. Translation: CASSLTNGGAYNEQFF.

This clonotype has only a few counts. It is likely a read error, because the conserved phenylalanine at the end of the CDR3 is missing. The chain is built from TRBV12-3 or TRBV12-4 and TRBJ1-5; 12 bases line up with TRBD1. Trimming cost V 5 bases and J 6 bases; bases outside gene matches: 5. This CDR3 has 15 residues. CDR3 coding DNA: TGTGCCAGCAGTGGGGACAGGGGGCGCAGTCAGCCCCAGCATTCT. Protein: CASSGDRGRSQPQHS.

Remarks on this clonotype: A read error is likely, as this CDR3 ends without the conserved phenylalanine or tryptophan. The V call is TRBV4-1, the J call TRBJ2-7; no firm D call. The ends were cut back, 1 base at V and 2 bases at J, with 6 bases in the middle. The CDR3 contains 13 residues. The germline V gene has CDR1 MGHRA and CDR2 YSYEKL. The CDR3 DNA reads as TGCGCCAGCAGCCAAGTGGTAGCCTACGAGCAGTACTCC. It codes for CASSQVVAYEQYS.

There are a few counts of this clonotype. This chain uses TRBV7-9 with TRBJ2-7, with a possible D match to TRBD1 (6 bases). Germline assignment: CDR1 SEHNR and CDR2 FQNEAQ (reference sequence). V dropped 5 bases and J dropped 5 bases, with 19 bases sitting between them. This CDR3 has 15 residues. CDR3 nucleotides: TGTGCCAGCAGCCTAAGTGGACAGAGGGTTAACGAGCAGTACTTC. It is translated as CASSLSGQRVNEQYF.

This clonotype was seen a handful of times. V and J are TRBV5-1 and TRBJ2-3; 7 bases agree with TRBD1. The CDR3 length is 15 residues. Germline V gene sequence: CDR1 SGHRS, CDR2 YFSETQ. Trimming removed 4 bases from V and 4 bases from J; junction bases left unmatched: 9. The CDR3 DNA follows: TGCGCCAGCAGCCTCGTTCGACAGGGAGCAGATACGCAGTATTTT. This codes for CASSLVRQGADTQYF.

Details on this clonotype: The CDR3 carries no conserved terminal phenylalanine or tryptophan, so it likely arises from a read error. The chain couples TRBV6-5 to TRBJ2-3; 9 bases line up with TRBD2. This CDR3 contains 15 residues. Germline CDR1 and CDR2: MNHEY and SVGAGI. CDR3 nucleotide sequence: TGTGCCAGCAGTTACTCGATAGCGGGAGCAGATATGCAGTATCTT. Its protein product is CASSYSIAGADMQYL.

A remark on this clonotype: A much larger clone differs by one base, so this may be a read error. The chain uses TRBV12-3 or TRBV12-4 and TRBJ1-2; the D is unclear. Trimming removed 5 bases from V and 4 bases from J, with 14 bases in between. This CDR3 is 14 amino acids long. CDR3 sequence reads: CASSIYEGGYGYTF. CDR3 nucleotides: TGTGCCAGCAGTATATACGAGGGCGGCTATGGCTACACCTTC.

V is TRBV4-2 and J is TRBJ2-2, with TRBD1 as a possible D gene (5 bases). Germline-derived CDR1 and CDR2 are LGHNA and YNFKEQ. This CDR3 contains 16 residues. Trimming removed 5 bases at V and 3 bases at J, with 16 bases between. The CDR3 region is CASSAIGAADTGELFF. DNA for the CDR3: TGTGCCAGCAGCGCAATAGGGGCAGCCGACACCGGGGAGCTGTTTTTT.

On this clonotype: This could be a read error, since a much larger clone is one nucleotide away. The chain combines TRBV6-5 with TRBJ1-5, with TRBD1 matching 8 bases. The CDR3 consists of 15 residues. Germline loops: CDR1 MNHEY, CDR2 SVGAGI. V dropped 6 bases and J dropped 2; count of bases not matched to a gene: 6. In nucleotides, the CDR3 is TGTGCCAGCAGCCGGTCGACAGGGGGCAATCAGCCCCAGCATTTT. Translation gives CASSRSTGGNQPQHF.

Written as DNA, the CDR3 is TGCAGTGCTAGACTCCGGGACAGGGATGATGATACGCAGTATTTT. Translated, it gives CSARLRDRDDDTQYF. The V gene is TRBV20-1, the J gene TRBJ2-3; TRBD1 matches 9 bases. Germline values: CDR1 DFQATT, CDR2 SNEGSKA (reference sequence). Trimming cost V 2 bases and J 6 bases; bases outside gene matches: 9. The CDR3 runs to 15 residues.

As to this clonotype: One end of the junction does not line up with germline, which may come from a read error. The chain couples TRBV20-1 to TRBJ2-7, with TRBD2 as a possible D gene (5 bases). The CDR3 runs 15 residues. Per germline, CDR1 DFQATT and CDR2 SNEGSKA (reference sequence). This CDR3 reads CSTRDLSRTSYEQYF. CDR3 coding DNA: TGCAGTACTAGAGATTTGAGTCGAACCTCCTATGAGCAGTACTTC.

The chain couples TRBV12-3 or TRBV12-4 to TRBJ2-3; TRBD2 matches 12 bases. This CDR3 spans 16 amino acids. The CDR3 sequence is CVSSSTSGGRGDTQYF. CDR3 in DNA: TGTGTCAGTAGTTCGACTAGCGGGGGCCGGGGAGATACGCAGTATTTT.

The CDR3 protein is CASKTGGPFTDTQYF. The DNA for the CDR3 is TGTGCCAGTAAGACGGGGGGTCCTTTCACAGATACGCAGTATTTT. The rearrangement links TRBV5-4 to TRBJ2-3, with TRBD2 matching over 7 bases. CDR3 size: 15 residues. Losses at the gene ends were 8 bases for V and 2 bases for J; bases not matched to a gene: 11. Germline V gene data show CDR1 as SGHNT and CDR2 as YYREEE (reference sequence).

This sequence joins TRBV12-3 or TRBV12-4 and TRBJ1-5; TRBD1 aligns across 7 bases. This CDR3 has 14 residues. J gave up 5 bases and V 4 bases, and 5 bases lay outside the gene matches. In DNA form, the CDR3 reads TGTGCCAGCAGTTCTTCAGGGGGGTATCAGCCCCAGCATTTT. Residues: CASSSSGGYQPQHF.

This CDR3 is CASSLSRGGSQQFF. In nucleotides, the CDR3 is TGTGCCAGCAGCTTGTCCCGGGGGGGTAGTCAGCAGTTCTTC. The chain has TRBV5-5 and TRBJ2-1; 8 bases line up with TRBD2. V gave up 1 base and J gave up 11 bases; unmatched junction bases: 8. Germline CDR1 SGHKS, CDR2 YYEKEE (reference sequence). CDR3 length: 14 amino acids.

A note on this clonotype: A read error is likely, as this CDR3 ends without the conserved phenylalanine or tryptophan. The DNA is left out, because the CDR3 cannot be placed on it with certainty; the CDR3 is given as TCRdb lists it. The chain has TRBV6-6 and TRBJ1-1; the table's D gene call, TRBD1, was not cross checked with the DNA. The germline CDR1 and CDR2 sequences are MNHNY and SVGAGI (reference sequence). Inclusive of both ends, the CDR3 amounts to 14 amino acids. CDR3 sequence: CASSKQGLNTVAFI.

In regard to this clonotype: The CDR3 does not end in the conserved phenylalanine or tryptophan, so this is likely a read error. This chain uses TRBV5-5 with TRBJ1-6; D unresolved. Germline V gene sequence: CDR1 SGHKS, CDR2 YYEKEE (reference sequence). V was pared by 3 bases and J by 8 bases, with 9 bases between. This CDR3 comprises 13 residues. CDR3 protein: CASSSLGYSPLHC. Here the CDR3 DNA reads TGTGCCAGCAGCTCGTTGGGGTATTCACCCCTCCACTGT.

The gene calls are TRBV4-2 and TRBJ2-7; a weak D match, TRBD1 (7 bases). The J call may be faulty, since TRBJ2-1 better matches the DNA end. Germline-derived CDR1 and CDR2 are LGHNA and YNFKEQ. This CDR3 spans 14 amino acids. CDR3 bases: TGTGCCAGCAGCCATCCTGGAGGGGGCCGCGAGCAGTTCTTC. Its translation: CASSHPGGGREQFF.

On this clonotype: The junction differs from germline at one of its ends, possibly a read error. The J gene is TRBJ2-1, the V gene TRBV6-1; TRBD2 matches at 12 bases. The CDR3 contains 15 residues. From germline, CDR1 is MNHNS and CDR2 SASEGT. For the CDR3, the DNA is TGTGGCAGCAGTGGAACTAGCGGGGGGTACAATGAGCAGTTCTTC. Encoded protein: CGSSGTSGGYNEQFF.

As concerns this clonotype: Since no conserved phenylalanine or tryptophan closes the CDR3, a read error is the likely cause. This chain uses TRBV20-1 with TRBJ1-6, with no clear D. Germline V gene sequence: CDR1 DFQATT, CDR2 SNEGSKA (reference sequence). The V end was cut by 5 bases, the J end by 6 bases, with 8 bases between. The CDR3 runs to 12 residues. The CDR3 nucleotides are TGCAGTGCTCTAAGGACTAATTCACCCCTCCACCTT. It encodes CSALRTNSPLHL.

Notes on this clonotype: Relative to the germline gene, one junction end is altered; a read error may explain this. V and J are TRBV11-3 and TRBJ2-1, with no clear D. The CDR3 sequence is 12 residues long. The germline gives CDR1 SGHNT, CDR2 YENEEA. CDR3 bases: TGTGCCAGCAGCTCGAGTGGGAATGAGAAGTTCTTC. It specifies CASSSSGNEKFF.

This clonotype was found a few times. The junction differs from germline at one of its ends, possibly a read error. The chain employs TRBV11-2 and TRBJ2-1, with TRBD2 identical over 11 bases. The CDR3 is 15 residues long. Germline values: CDR1 SGHAT, CDR2 FQNNGV. Here the CDR3 DNA reads TGTGTCAGCATGCCGACTAGCGGGGTGTACAATGAGCAGTTCTTC. Its protein product is CVSMPTSGVYNEQFF. Full variable domain (rest looked up from reference TRBV11-2 and TRBJ2-1): EAGVAQSPRYKIIEKRQSVAFWCNPISGHATLYWYQQILGQGPKLLIQFQNNGVVDDSQLPKDRFSAERLKGVDSTLKIQPAKLEDSAVYLCVSMPTSGVYNEQFFGPGTRLTVL.

A single count supports this clonotype. Likely a read error: the CDR3 ends without its conserved phenylalanine or tryptophan. The rearrangement links TRBV20-1 to TRBJ1-4; D possibly corresponds to TRBD1 (5 bases). The CDR3 runs 12 residues. CDR1 DFQATT and CDR2 SNEGSKA come from the germline V gene (reference sequence). The DNA for the CDR3 is TGCAGCGCCGGGGGGATTTCGGAAAAACTGTTTTAT. Translated: CSAGGISEKLFY.

The chain recombines TRBV12-3 or TRBV12-4 with TRBJ2-1, with 9 bases matching TRBD2. The CDR3 consists of 15 residues. Germline trimming cut 7 bases from V and 8 bases from J; bases unmatched to any gene: 12. The CDR3 region has the DNA TGTGCCAGCATTCGTACCAGCGGGAGGTTCCATGAGCAGTTCTTC. This translates into CASIRTSGRFHEQFF.

On this clonotype itself: A much larger clonotype is one base distant, so this may be a read error. This sequence joins TRBV28 and TRBJ2-5; no reliable D call. The CDR3 has 13 residues. The V and J ends lost 3 bases and 4 bases respectively, with 9 bases between them. CDR1 MDHEN and CDR2 SYDVKM come from the germline V gene. CDR3 DNA: TGTGCCAGCAGTTTTTCGATTCGAGAGACCCAGTACTTC. Amino acids: CASSFSIRETQYF.

On this clonotype: The junction shows a germline mismatch at one end, possibly a read error. The chain couples TRBV24-1 to TRBJ1-2; no clear D. CDR3 length: 13 residues. CDR1 is KGHDR, CDR2 SFDVKD, per germline. CDR3: CATCDPLQGGYTF. The CDR3 bases are TGTGCCACCTGTGATCCCCTACAAGGGGGCTACACCTTC.

This clonotype was counted ten times or more. The chain combines TRBV20-1 with TRBJ1-4; D gene ambiguous. Germline CDR1 is DFQATT and CDR2 is SNEGSKA (reference sequence). Trimming stripped 6 bases from V and 0 bases from J, with 8 bases between. This CDR3 has 13 residues. The CDR3 protein is CSARITTNEKLFF. The CDR3 DNA follows: TGCAGTGCCAGGATAACAACTAATGAAAAACTGTTTTTT.

This clonotype was counted at least ten times. The V call is TRBV11-2, the J call TRBJ2-7; TRBD1 matches at 8 bases. This CDR3 has 15 amino acids. Germline trimming cut 1 base from V and 4 bases from J; bases unmatched to any gene: 6. Germline loops: CDR1 SGHAT, CDR2 FQNNGV. CDR3 residues: CASSLASGQVYEQYF. The DNA for the CDR3 is TGTGCCAGCAGCTTAGCCTCGGGACAGGTTTACGAGCAGTACTTC.

On this clonotype itself: A read error may explain this, as a much larger clone is one base away. V gene TRBV28 combines with J gene TRBJ1-5; D may be TRBD1 (5 bases). CDR3 size: 15 residues. CDR1 is MDHEN, CDR2 SYDVKM, per germline. The CDR3 here is CASSESGNSNPPQHF. The DNA for the CDR3 is TGTGCCAGCAGTGAGTCAGGGAATAGCAATCCGCCCCAGCATTTT.

This clonotype has a count of ten or more. This chain connects TRBV6-1 to TRBJ2-6, with 7 bases aligning to TRBD1. The trim removed 7 bases at V and 0 bases at J, leaving 9 bases unmatched. Per the germline V gene, CDR1 is MNHNS and CDR2 is SASEGT. There are 17 residues in the CDR3. The CDR3 here is CASTVGTVSSGANVLTF. In nucleotides, the CDR3 is TGTGCCAGCACAGTCGGGACAGTGTCCTCTGGGGCCAACGTCCTGACTTTC.